This T cell receptor beta chain was recorded in a study of blood T cell repertoires in COVID-19. Turning to the study itself: Samples of COVID-19 (acute and convalescent) were obtained from the United States, Italy and Spain.

Trimming cost V 4 bases and J 4 bases, with 17 bases left between them. This CDR3 is 14 amino acids long. Germline V gives CDR1 SQVTM, CDR2 ANQGSEA. This clone has only one observation. Methods used by the authors: Reference gene primers were amplified, and this amplification served to estimate nucleated cell counts. TCRdb's copy holds only in-frame clones and misses some; the assay was immunoSEQ multiplex PCR. V, J and clone size are those of that table, while D and trimming were read from the DNA. The top ten hold 9% to 9.5% of the sample, which has about 300,000 clones, over 75% seen once. V and J are TRBV29-1 and TRBJ2-7; D is possibly TRBD1 (5 bases). The material sequenced was peripheral blood. This TCR came from a man younger than 35 with active or convalescent COVID-19. CDR3 amino acids: CSVVPGISPYEQYF. CDR3 coding DNA: TGCAGCGTTGTTCCAGGGATCTCACCTTACGAGCAGTACTTC.